This is a list of T cell receptor beta chains from one sample in a study of T-cell memory formation after mild COVID-19. TCRdb analysed the 5' RACE reads with MiXCR anew, one entry per CDR3 protein. The top ten hold around 12% of the sample, which has over 450,000 distinct CDR3 sequences, around 21% seen once. Sequencing was done on a sample of PBMCs or a T cell subset sorted from them (not recorded which). These receptors were taken from an adult woman who had mild COVID-19 (a few samples of this study predate the infection). Cell type and time point are not known. The CDR3 runs from the conserved cysteine through the conserved F or W. Fields, in order: clone size, CDR3 length, J gene, V gene, D gene, CDR3 protein, CDR3 DNA. A D gene is named only where the DNA matches it firmly. The size entry is marked missing in some rows and otherwise reads once, few, many or a size class.

clone size: .
CDR3 length: 18
J gene: TRBJ2-2
V gene: TRBV5-6
D gene: TRBD2
CDR3 protein: CASSSEKLAGGRPGELFF
CDR3 DNA: TGTGCCAGCAGCTCAGAAAAACTAGCGGGGGGTCGCCCCGGGGAGCTGTTTTTT

clone size: few
CDR3 length: 17
J gene: TRBJ2-7
V gene: TRBV25-1
D gene: .
CDR3 protein: CASKVPPPRRRVHEQYF
CDR3 DNA: TGTGCCAGCAAGGTACCGCCACCGCGAAGAAGGGTCCACGAGCAGTACTTC

clone size: .
CDR3 length: 13
J gene: TRBJ1-2
V gene: TRBV30
D gene: .
CDR3 protein: CAWNGGPGYGYTF
CDR3 DNA: TGTGCCTGGAACGGGGGCCCAGGGTATGGCTACACCTTC

clone size: .
CDR3 length: 15
J gene: TRBJ2-2
V gene: TRBV3-1
D gene: TRBD2
CDR3 protein: CASSRLAGVTGELFF
CDR3 DNA: TGTGCCAGCAGCCGACTAGCGGGAGTTACCGGGGAGCTGTTTTTT

clone size: few
CDR3 length: 15
J gene: TRBJ1-5
V gene: TRBV24-1
D gene: .
CDR3 protein: CATSDSVGPEGPQHF
CDR3 DNA: TGTGCCACCAGTGATTCCGTGGGACCGGAGGGGCCCCAGCATTTT

clone size: many
CDR3 length: 13
J gene: TRBJ2-5
V gene: TRBV6-5
D gene: .
CDR3 protein: CASRPGDRETQYF
CDR3 DNA: TGTGCCAGTCGCCCAGGGGACCGGGAGACCCAGTACTTC

clone size: .
CDR3 length: 16
J gene: TRBJ2-1
V gene: TRBV6-2/TRBV6-3
D gene: TRBD2
CDR3 protein: CASTKGAGGSYNEQFF
CDR3 DNA: TGTGCCAGCACCAAAGGGGCGGGAGGGAGCTACAATGAGCAGTTCTTC

clone size: few
CDR3 length: 15
J gene: TRBJ2-1
V gene: TRBV4-1
D gene: .
CDR3 protein: CASSQDVGAYNEQFF
CDR3 DNA: TGCGCCAGCAGCCAAGATGTGGGGGCCTACAATGAGCAGTTCTTC

clone size: .
CDR3 length: 15
J gene: TRBJ1-2
V gene: TRBV7-2
D gene: TRBD1
CDR3 protein: CASSYPGQPSWGYTF
CDR3 DNA: TGTGCCAGCAGCTACCCGGGACAGCCCTCTTGGGGCTACACCTTC

clone size: few
CDR3 length: 13
J gene: TRBJ1-6
V gene: TRBV6-5
D gene: .
CDR3 protein: CASSPRDSSPLHF
CDR3 DNA: TGTGCCAGCAGTCCCAGGGATAGCTCACCCCTCCACTTT

clone size: few
CDR3 length: 16
J gene: TRBJ2-7
V gene: TRBV4-2
D gene: .
CDR3 protein: CASSQERSGSSYEQYF
CDR3 DNA: TGTGCCAGCAGCCAAGAACGGTCCGGGAGCTCCTACGAGCAGTACTTC

clone size: .
CDR3 length: 13
J gene: TRBJ2-7
V gene: TRBV6-6
D gene: TRBD1
CDR3 protein: CASSRDRASEQYF
CDR3 DNA: TGTGCCAGCAGCCGGGACAGGGCAAGCGAGCAGTACTTC

clone size: few
CDR3 length: 14
J gene: TRBJ2-7
V gene: TRBV5-6
D gene: .
CDR3 protein: CASSIAGDTYEQYF
CDR3 DNA: TGTGCCAGCAGCATCGCAGGGGATACCTACGAGCAGTACTTC

clone size: few
CDR3 length: 13
J gene: TRBJ1-1
V gene: TRBV5-1
D gene: .
CDR3 protein: CASSSGKETEAFF
CDR3 DNA: TGCGCCAGCAGCTCAGGGAAGGAGACTGAAGCTTTCTTT

clone size: .
CDR3 length: 16
J gene: TRBJ1-3
V gene: TRBV18
D gene: .
CDR3 protein: CASSPTVGESGNTIYF
CDR3 DNA: TGTGCCAGCTCTCCGACCGTGGGAGAATCTGGAAACACCATATATTTT

clone size: few
CDR3 length: 18
J gene: TRBJ2-2
V gene: TRBV15
D gene: .
CDR3 protein: CATSSPLGVSANTGELFF
CDR3 DNA: TGTGCCACCAGCAGCCCCTTGGGGGTCAGCGCGAACACCGGGGAGCTGTTTTTT

clone size: .
CDR3 length: 14
J gene: TRBJ1-2
V gene: TRBV12-3/TRBV12-4
D gene: .
CDR3 protein: CASSLANRGLPYTF
CDR3 DNA: TGTGCCAGCAGTTTAGCGAACAGAGGGCTCCCATACACCTTC

clone size: .
CDR3 length: 16
J gene: TRBJ1-3
V gene: TRBV7-6
D gene: TRBD1
CDR3 protein: CASSLEGQGRGNTIYF
CDR3 DNA: TGTGCCAGCAGCTTAGAGGGACAGGGGCGAGGAAACACCATATATTTT

clone size: .
CDR3 length: 16
J gene: TRBJ2-5
V gene: TRBV5-1
D gene: TRBD2
CDR3 protein: CASSSSGGPGQETQYF
CDR3 DNA: TGCGCCAGCAGCTCTAGCGGGGGGCCTGGGCAAGAGACCCAGTACTTC

clone size: .
CDR3 length: 15
J gene: TRBJ2-1
V gene: TRBV14
D gene: TRBD2
CDR3 protein: CASSQEGLVGNEQFF
CDR3 DNA: TGTGCCAGCAGCCAAGAGGGACTAGTTGGCAATGAGCAGTTCTTC

clone size: few
CDR3 length: 14
J gene: TRBJ2-7
V gene: TRBV6-2/TRBV6-3
D gene: TRBD2
CDR3 protein: CASSYAGGPSIKYF
CDR3 DNA: TGTGCCAGCAGTTATGCGGGAGGGCCTTCGATTAAGTACTTC

clone size: .
CDR3 length: 15
J gene: TRBJ2-1
V gene: TRBV7-3
D gene: .
CDR3 protein: CASSLNPNLRDEQFF
CDR3 DNA: TGTGCCAGCAGCTTAAACCCAAATCTCAGGGATGAGCAGTTCTTC

clone size: few
CDR3 length: 15
J gene: TRBJ2-2
V gene: TRBV2
D gene: TRBD2
CDR3 protein: CASTGLAGNTGELFF
CDR3 DNA: TGTGCCAGCACTGGACTAGCGGGTAACACCGGGGAGCTGTTTTTT

clone size: .
CDR3 length: 16
J gene: TRBJ2-7
V gene: TRBV6-1
D gene: TRBD1
CDR3 protein: CASTPGAGGFTYEQYF
CDR3 DNA: TGTGCCAGCACCCCAGGGGCAGGGGGCTTTACATACGAGCAGTACTTC

clone size: .
CDR3 length: 13
J gene: TRBJ1-2
V gene: TRBV5-1
D gene: .
CDR3 protein: CASSLTVSDGYTF
CDR3 DNA: TGCGCCAGCAGTCTAACGGTGTCGGATGGCTACACCTTC

clone size: once
CDR3 length: 16
J gene: TRBJ2-1
V gene: TRBV24-1
D gene: TRBD2
CDR3 protein: CATRAGSAGGYNEQFF
CDR3 DNA: TGTGCCACCAGGGCCGGGTCGGCGGGGGGGTACAATGAGCAGTTCTTC

clone size: .
CDR3 length: 14
J gene: TRBJ2-5
V gene: TRBV20-1
D gene: .
CDR3 protein: CSASRDTSQETQYF
CDR3 DNA: TGCAGTGCTAGCCGGGACACCAGTCAAGAGACCCAGTACTTC

clone size: few
CDR3 length: 19
J gene: TRBJ2-2
V gene: TRBV24-1
D gene: TRBD2
CDR3 protein: CATSDPGLAGGYGTGELFF
CDR3 DNA: TGTGCCACCAGTGACCCTGGACTAGCGGGAGGGTATGGCACCGGGGAGCTGTTTTTT

clone size: .
CDR3 length: 15
J gene: TRBJ2-1
V gene: TRBV7-8
D gene: TRBD1
CDR3 protein: CASSSRQGLFNEQFF
CDR3 DNA: TGTGCCAGCAGCTCTCGACAGGGCCTCTTTAATGAGCAGTTCTTC

clone size: few
CDR3 length: 14
J gene: TRBJ2-7
V gene: TRBV14
D gene: .
CDR3 protein: CASSQAGTLYEQYF
CDR3 DNA: TGTGCCAGCAGCCAAGCAGGGACCCTCTACGAGCAGTACTTC

clone size: many
CDR3 length: 18
J gene: TRBJ2-4
V gene: TRBV18
D gene: TRBD1
CDR3 protein: CASSPRGPGQGAKNIQYF
CDR3 DNA: TGTGCCAGCTCACCACGCGGACCGGGACAGGGTGCCAAAAACATTCAGTACTTC

clone size: .
CDR3 length: 16
J gene: TRBJ2-7
V gene: TRBV19
D gene: .
CDR3 protein: CASSPSTGRPSYEQYF
CDR3 DNA: TGTGCCAGTAGTCCCTCGACAGGGAGGCCCTCCTACGAGCAGTACTTC

clone size: .
CDR3 length: 15
J gene: TRBJ2-7
V gene: TRBV13
D gene: TRBD1
CDR3 protein: CASSPRDRAESRQYF
CDR3 DNA: TGTGCCAGCAGCCCGAGGGACAGGGCAGAGTCCCGGCAGTACTTC

clone size: .
CDR3 length: 21
J gene: TRBJ2-4
V gene: TRBV9
D gene: TRBD2
CDR3 protein: CASSSSASQPGLAGGGDIQYF
CDR3 DNA: TGTGCCAGCAGCTCCAGTGCCTCTCAACCGGGACTAGCGGGGGGAGGAGACATTCAGTACTTC

clone size: .
CDR3 length: 14
J gene: TRBJ2-5
V gene: TRBV5-1
D gene: .
CDR3 protein: CASSLEAMGGTQYF
CDR3 DNA: TGCGCCAGCAGCTTGGAGGCCATGGGGGGGACCCAGTACTTC

clone size: .
CDR3 length: 17
J gene: TRBJ2-7
V gene: TRBV12-3/TRBV12-4
D gene: .
CDR3 protein: CASSSSSGLQRLDEQYF
CDR3 DNA: TGTGCCAGCAGCTCCAGCTCCGGCCTCCAAAGACTCGACGAGCAGTACTTC

clone size: .
CDR3 length: 13
J gene: TRBJ2-7
V gene: TRBV9
D gene: .
CDR3 protein: CASSVSNSYEQYF
CDR3 DNA: TGTGCCAGCAGCGTTTCTAACTCCTACGAGCAGTACTTC

clone size: few
CDR3 length: 14
J gene: TRBJ2-5
V gene: TRBV19
D gene: TRBD1
CDR3 protein: CASSRQGTHETQYF
CDR3 DNA: TGTGCCAGTAGTAGACAGGGGACGCATGAGACCCAGTACTTC

clone size: .
CDR3 length: 15
J gene: TRBJ2-5
V gene: TRBV7-6
D gene: .
CDR3 protein: CASSRTGTPNETQYF
CDR3 DNA: TGTGCCAGCAGCCGCACCGGGACTCCTAACGAGACCCAGTACTTC

clone size: .
CDR3 length: 14
J gene: TRBJ2-5
V gene: TRBV5-6
D gene: TRBD1
CDR3 protein: CASSPRDREETQYF
CDR3 DNA: TGTGCCAGCAGCCCCCGGGACAGGGAGGAGACCCAGTACTTC

clone size: .
CDR3 length: 13
J gene: TRBJ1-1
V gene: TRBV5-1
D gene: TRBD1
CDR3 protein: CASSTGQGLAAFF
CDR3 DNA: TGCGCCAGCAGCACCGGACAGGGTCTGGCAGCTTTCTTT

clone size: .
CDR3 length: 15
J gene: TRBJ2-5
V gene: TRBV15
D gene: .
CDR3 protein: CATSRDLSGAETQYF
CDR3 DNA: TGTGCCACCAGCAGAGATTTGTCGGGCGCGGAGACCCAGTACTTC

clone size: few
CDR3 length: 13
J gene: TRBJ2-5
V gene: TRBV12-3/TRBV12-4
D gene: .
CDR3 protein: CASRATGTQTQYF
CDR3 DNA: TGTGCCAGCAGGGCGACAGGAACACAGACCCAGTACTTC